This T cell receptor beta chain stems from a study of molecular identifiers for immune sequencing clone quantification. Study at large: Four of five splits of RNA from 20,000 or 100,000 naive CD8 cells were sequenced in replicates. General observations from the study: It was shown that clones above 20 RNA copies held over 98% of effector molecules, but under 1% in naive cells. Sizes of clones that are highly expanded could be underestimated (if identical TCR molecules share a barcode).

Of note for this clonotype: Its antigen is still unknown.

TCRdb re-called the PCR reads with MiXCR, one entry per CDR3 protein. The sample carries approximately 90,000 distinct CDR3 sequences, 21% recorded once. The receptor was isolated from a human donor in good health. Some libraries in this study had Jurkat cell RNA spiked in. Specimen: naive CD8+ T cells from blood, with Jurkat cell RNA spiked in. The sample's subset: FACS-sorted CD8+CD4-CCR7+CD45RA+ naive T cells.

For the CDR3, the DNA is TGTGCCAGCAGCTTACCGGGCGGGGGTGCAGATACGCAGTATTTT. It encodes CASSLPGGGADTQYF. The chain links TRBV7-6 to TRBJ2-3; 7 bases match TRBD2. After removal of 2 bases from V and 4 bases from J, the junction contained 6 bases not matched to a gene. The CDR3 is 15 residues long. Per the germline V gene, CDR1 is SGHVS and CDR2 is FNYEAQ.